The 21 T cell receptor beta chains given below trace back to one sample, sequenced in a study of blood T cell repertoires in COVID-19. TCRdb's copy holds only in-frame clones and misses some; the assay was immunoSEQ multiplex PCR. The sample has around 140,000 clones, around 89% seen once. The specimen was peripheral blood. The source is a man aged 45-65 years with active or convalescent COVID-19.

The CDR3 loop reads CASRAGQYEQFF. CDR3 in DNA: TGCGCCAGCAGGGCAGGACAGTATGAGCAGTTCTTC. This sequence joins TRBV10-2 and TRBJ2-1; possible D gene TRBD1, 6 bases. CDR1 is WSHSY and CDR2 is SAAADI in the germline V gene. V gave up 6 bases and J gave up 8 bases, with 11 bases separating them. The CDR3 runs 12 residues.

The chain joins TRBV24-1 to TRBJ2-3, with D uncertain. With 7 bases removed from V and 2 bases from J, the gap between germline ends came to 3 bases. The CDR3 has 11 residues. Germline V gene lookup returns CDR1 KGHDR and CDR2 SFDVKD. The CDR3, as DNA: TGTGCCACCAGCTACACAGATACGCAGTATTTT. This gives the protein CATSYTDTQYF.

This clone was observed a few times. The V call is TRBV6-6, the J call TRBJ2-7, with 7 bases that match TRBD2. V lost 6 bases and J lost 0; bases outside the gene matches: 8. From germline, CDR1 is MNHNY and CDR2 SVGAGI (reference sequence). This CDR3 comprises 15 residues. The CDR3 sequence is CASRTWGGSSYEQYF. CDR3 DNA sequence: TGTGCCAGCAGGACCTGGGGGGGAAGCTCCTACGAGCAGTACTTC.

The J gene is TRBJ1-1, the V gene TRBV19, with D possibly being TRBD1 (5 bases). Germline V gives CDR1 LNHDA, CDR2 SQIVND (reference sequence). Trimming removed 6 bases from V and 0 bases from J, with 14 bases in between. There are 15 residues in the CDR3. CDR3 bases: TGTGCCAGTAGCCCCGTCGACAGTTTGAACACTGAAGCTTTCTTT. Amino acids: CASSPVDSLNTEAFF.

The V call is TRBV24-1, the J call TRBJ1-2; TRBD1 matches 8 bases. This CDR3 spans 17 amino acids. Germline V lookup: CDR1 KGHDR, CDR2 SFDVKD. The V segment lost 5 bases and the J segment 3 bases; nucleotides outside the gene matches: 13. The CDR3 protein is CATSGIEKDRDHYGYTF. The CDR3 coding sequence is TGTGCCACCAGTGGTATTGAAAAGGACAGGGATCACTATGGCTACACCTTC.

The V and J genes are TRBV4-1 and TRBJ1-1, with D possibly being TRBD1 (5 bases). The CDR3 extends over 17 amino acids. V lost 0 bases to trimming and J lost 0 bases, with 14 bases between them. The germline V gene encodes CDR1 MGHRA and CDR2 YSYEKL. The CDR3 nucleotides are TGCGCCAGCAGCCAAGAGGGCAGGGCCCCTTTGAACACTGAAGCTTTCTTT. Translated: CASSQEGRAPLNTEAFF.

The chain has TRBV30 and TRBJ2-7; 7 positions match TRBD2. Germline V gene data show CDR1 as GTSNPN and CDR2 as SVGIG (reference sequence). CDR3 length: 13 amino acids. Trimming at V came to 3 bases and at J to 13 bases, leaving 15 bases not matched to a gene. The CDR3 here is CAWSAGRSGSIYF. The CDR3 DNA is TGTGCCTGGAGCGCCGGGAGGAGCGGATCCATCTACTTC.

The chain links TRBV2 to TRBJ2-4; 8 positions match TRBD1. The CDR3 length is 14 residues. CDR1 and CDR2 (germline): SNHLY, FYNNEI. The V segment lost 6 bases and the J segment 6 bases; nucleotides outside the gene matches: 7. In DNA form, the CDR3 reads TGTGCCAGCAGAGCCGGACAGGGAAGAAACATTCAGTACTTC. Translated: CASRAGQGRNIQYF.

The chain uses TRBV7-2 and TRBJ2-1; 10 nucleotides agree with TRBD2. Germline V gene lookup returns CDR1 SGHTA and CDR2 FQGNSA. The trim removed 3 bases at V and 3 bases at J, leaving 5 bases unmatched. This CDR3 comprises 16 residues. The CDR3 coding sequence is TGTGCCAGCAGCTTGGCTAGCGGGAGAGGCTACAATGAGCAGTTCTTC. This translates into CASSLASGRGYNEQFF.

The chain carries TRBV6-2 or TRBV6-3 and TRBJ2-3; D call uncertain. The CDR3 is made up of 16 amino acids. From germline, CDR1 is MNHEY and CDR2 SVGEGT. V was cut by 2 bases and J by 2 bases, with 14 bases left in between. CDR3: CASSYPEQPPTDTQYF. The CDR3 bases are TGTGCCAGCAGTTACCCTGAGCAACCCCCCACAGATACGCAGTATTTT.

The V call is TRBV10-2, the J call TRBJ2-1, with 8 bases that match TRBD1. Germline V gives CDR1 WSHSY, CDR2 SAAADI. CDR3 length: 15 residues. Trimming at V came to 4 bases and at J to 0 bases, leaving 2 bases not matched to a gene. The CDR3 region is CASSGQGSSYNEQFF. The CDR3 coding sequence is TGCGCCAGCAGTGGACAGGGGAGCTCCTACAATGAGCAGTTCTTC.

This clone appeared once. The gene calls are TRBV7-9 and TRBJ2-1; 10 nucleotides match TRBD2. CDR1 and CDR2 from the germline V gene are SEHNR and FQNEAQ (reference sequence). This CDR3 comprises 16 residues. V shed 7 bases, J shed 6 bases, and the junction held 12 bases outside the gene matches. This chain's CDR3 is CASTGRGTSVLNEQFF. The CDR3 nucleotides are TGTGCCAGCACCGGGAGAGGGACTAGCGTGCTCAATGAGCAGTTCTTC.

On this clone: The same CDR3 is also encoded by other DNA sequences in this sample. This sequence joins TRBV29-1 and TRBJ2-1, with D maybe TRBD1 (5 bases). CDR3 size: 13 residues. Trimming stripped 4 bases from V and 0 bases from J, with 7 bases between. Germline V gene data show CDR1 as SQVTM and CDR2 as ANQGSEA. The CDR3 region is CSVGQSSYNEQFF. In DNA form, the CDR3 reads TGCAGCGTTGGACAGAGCTCCTACAATGAGCAGTTCTTC.

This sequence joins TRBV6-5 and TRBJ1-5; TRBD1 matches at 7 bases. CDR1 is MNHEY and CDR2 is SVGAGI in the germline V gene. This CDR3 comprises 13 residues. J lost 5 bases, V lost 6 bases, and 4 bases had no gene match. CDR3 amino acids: CASSGDRDQPQHF. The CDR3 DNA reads TGTGCCAGCAGCGGTGACAGGGATCAGCCCCAGCATTTT.

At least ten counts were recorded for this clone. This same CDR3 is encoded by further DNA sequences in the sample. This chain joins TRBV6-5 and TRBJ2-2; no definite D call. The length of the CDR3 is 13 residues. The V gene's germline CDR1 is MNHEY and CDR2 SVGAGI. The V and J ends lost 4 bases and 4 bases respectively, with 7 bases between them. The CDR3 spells CASSSPGTGELFF. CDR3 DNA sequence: TGTGCCAGCAGTTCGCCGGGCACCGGGGAGCTGTTTTTT.

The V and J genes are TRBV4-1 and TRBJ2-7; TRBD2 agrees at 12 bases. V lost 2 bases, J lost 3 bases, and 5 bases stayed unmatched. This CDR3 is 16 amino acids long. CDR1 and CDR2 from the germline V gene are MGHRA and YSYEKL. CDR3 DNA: TGCGCCAGCAGCCAAAGGACTAGCGGGATTGTCTACGAGCAGTACTTC. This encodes CASSQRTSGIVYEQYF.

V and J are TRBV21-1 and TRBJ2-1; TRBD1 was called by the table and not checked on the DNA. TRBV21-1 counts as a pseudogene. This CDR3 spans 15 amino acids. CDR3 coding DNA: TGTGCCAGCAGCAATTTCGGGACATTAGCCGGTGAGCAGTTCTTC. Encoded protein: CASSNFGTLAGEQFF.

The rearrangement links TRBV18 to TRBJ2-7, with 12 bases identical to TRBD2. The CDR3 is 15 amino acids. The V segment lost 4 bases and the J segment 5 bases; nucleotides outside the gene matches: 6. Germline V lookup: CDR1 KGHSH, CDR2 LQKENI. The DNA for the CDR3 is TGTGCCAGCTCACAGACTAGCGGGAGAGGTCACGAGCAGTACTTC. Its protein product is CASSQTSGRGHEQYF.

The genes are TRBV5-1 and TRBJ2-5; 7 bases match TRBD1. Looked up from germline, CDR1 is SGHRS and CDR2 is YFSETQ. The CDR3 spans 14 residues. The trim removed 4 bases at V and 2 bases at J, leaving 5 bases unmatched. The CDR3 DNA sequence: TGCGCCAGCAGCCCACAGGGGTTTCAAGAGACCCAGTACTTC. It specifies CASSPQGFQETQYF.

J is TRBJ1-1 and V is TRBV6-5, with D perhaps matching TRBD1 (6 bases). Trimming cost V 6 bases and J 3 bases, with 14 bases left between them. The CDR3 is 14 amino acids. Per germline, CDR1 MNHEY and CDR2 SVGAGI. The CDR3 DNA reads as TGTGCCAGCAGGAAGACAGGAATCTACACTGAAGCTTTCTTT. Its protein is CASRKTGIYTEAFF.

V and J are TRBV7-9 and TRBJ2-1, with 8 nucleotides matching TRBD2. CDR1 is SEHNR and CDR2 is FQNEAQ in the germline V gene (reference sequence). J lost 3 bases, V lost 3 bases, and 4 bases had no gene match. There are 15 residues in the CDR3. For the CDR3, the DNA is TGTGCCAGCAGCTTTAGCGGGAATTACTACAATGAGCAGTTCTTC. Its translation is CASSFSGNYYNEQFF.